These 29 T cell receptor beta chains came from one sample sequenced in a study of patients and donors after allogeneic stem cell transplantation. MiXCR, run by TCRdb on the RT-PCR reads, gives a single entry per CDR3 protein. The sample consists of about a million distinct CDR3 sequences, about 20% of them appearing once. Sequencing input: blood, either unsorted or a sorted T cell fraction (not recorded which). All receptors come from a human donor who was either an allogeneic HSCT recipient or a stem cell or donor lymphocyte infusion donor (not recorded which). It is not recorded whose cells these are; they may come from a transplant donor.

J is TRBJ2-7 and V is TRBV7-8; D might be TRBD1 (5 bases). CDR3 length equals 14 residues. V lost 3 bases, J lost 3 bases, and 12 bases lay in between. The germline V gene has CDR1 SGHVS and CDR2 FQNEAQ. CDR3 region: CASSFTGHLYEQYF. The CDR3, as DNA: TGTGCCAGCAGCTTTACCGGACACCTCTACGAGCAGTACTTC.

CDR3 in DNA: TGTGCCAGCAGTTTAAGGGTTTTCTATGGCTACACCTTC. It specifies CASSLRVFYGYTF. V and J are TRBV28 and TRBJ1-2; no reliable D call. Trimming pared 2 bases from V and 4 bases from J, leaving 8 bases between. This CDR3 is built from 13 residues. CDR1 MDHEN and CDR2 SYDVKM come from the germline V gene.

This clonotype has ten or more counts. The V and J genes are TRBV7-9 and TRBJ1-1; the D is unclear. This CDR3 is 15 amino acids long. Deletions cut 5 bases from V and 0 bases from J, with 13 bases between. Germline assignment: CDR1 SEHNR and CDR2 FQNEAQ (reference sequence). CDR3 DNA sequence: TGTGCCAGCAGCCCGCAACGGCTTTTGAACACTGAAGCTTTCTTT. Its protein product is CASSPQRLLNTEAFF.

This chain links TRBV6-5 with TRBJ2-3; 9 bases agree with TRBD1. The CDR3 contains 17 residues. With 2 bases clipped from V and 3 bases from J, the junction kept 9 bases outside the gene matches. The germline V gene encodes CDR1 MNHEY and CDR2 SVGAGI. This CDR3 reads CASSYRGQGSVTDTQYF. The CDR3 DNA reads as TGTGCCAGCAGTTACCGGGGACAGGGAAGTGTTACAGATACGCAGTATTTT.

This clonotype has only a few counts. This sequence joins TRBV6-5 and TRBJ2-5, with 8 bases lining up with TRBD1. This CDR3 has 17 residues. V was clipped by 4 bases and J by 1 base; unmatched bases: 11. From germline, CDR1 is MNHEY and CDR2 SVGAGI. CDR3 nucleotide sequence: TGTGCCAGCAGTTCACCAGGGGGCGGGGTCCCCCAAGAGACCCAGTACTTC. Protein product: CASSSPGGGVPQETQYF.

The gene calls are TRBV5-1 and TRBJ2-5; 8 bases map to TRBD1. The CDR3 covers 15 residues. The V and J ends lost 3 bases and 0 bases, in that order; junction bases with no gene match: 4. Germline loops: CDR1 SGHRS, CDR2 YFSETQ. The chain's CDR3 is CASSYRTGYQETQYF. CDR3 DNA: TGCGCCAGCAGCTACCGGACAGGGTACCAAGAGACCCAGTACTTC.

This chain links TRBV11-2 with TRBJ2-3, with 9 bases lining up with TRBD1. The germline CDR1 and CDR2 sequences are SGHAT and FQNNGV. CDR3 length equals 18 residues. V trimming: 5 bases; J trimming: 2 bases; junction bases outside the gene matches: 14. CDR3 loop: CASSRWTGARSYTDTQYF. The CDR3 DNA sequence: TGTGCCAGCAGCCGCTGGACAGGGGCGAGGAGTTACACAGATACGCAGTATTTT. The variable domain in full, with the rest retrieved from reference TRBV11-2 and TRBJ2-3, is EAGVAQSPRYKIIEKRQSVAFWCNPISGHATLYWYQQILGQGPKLLIQFQNNGVVDDSQLPKDRFSAERLKGVDSTLKIQPAKLEDSAVYLCASSRWTGARSYTDTQYFGPGTRLTVL.

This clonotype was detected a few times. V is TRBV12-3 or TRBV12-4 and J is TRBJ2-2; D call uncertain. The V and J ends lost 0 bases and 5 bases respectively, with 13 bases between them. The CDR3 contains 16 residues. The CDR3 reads CASSLARAMGTGELFF. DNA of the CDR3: TGTGCCAGCAGTTTAGCGCGAGCGATGGGTACCGGGGAGCTGTTTTTT.

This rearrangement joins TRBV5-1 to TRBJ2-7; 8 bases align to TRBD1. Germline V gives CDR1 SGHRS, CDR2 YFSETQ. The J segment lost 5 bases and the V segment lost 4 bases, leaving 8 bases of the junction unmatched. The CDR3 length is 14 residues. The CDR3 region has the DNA TGCGCCAGCAGCATAGGACAGGGTAACGACGAGCAGTACTTC. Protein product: CASSIGQGNDEQYF.

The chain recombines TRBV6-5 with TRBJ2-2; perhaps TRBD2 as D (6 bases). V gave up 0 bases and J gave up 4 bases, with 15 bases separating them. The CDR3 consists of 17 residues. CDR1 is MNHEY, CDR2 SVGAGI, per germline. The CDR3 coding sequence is TGTGCCAGCAGTTACTCGAGTACGGGAGAGGGCACCGGGGAGCTGTTTTTT. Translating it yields CASSYSSTGEGTGELFF.

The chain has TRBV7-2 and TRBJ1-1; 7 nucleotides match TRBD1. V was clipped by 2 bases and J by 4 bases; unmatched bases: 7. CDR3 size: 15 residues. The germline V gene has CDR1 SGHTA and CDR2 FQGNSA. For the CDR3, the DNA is TGTGCCAGCAGCTTACGAGGGGGCTCGTTCACTGAAGCTTTCTTT. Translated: CASSLRGGSFTEAFF.

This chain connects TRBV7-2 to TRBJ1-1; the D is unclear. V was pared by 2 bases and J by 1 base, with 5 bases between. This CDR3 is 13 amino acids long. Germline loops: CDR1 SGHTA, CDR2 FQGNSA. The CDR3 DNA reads TGTGCCAGCAGCTTACTATGGAACACTGAAGCTTTCTTT. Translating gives CASSLLWNTEAFF. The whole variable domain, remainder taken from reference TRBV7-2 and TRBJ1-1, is GAGVSQSPSNKVTEKGKDVELRCDPISGHTALYWYRQSLGQGLEFLIYFQGNSAPDKSGLPSDRFSAERTGGSVSTLTIQRTQQEDSAVYLCASSLLWNTEAFFGQGTRLTVV.

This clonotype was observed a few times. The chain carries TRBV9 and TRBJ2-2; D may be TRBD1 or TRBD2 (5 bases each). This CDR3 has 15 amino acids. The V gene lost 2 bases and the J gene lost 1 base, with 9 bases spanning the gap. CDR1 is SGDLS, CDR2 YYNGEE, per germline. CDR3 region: CASSVGPLNTGELFF. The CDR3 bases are TGTGCCAGCAGCGTGGGACCCTTGAACACCGGGGAGCTGTTTTTT.

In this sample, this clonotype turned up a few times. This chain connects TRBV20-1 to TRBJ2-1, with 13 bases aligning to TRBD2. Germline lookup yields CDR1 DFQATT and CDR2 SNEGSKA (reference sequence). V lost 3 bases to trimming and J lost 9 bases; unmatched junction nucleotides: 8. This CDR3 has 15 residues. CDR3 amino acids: CSARELAGGPSEQFF. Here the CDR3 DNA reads TGCAGTGCTAGGGAACTAGCGGGGGGGCCCAGTGAGCAGTTCTTC.

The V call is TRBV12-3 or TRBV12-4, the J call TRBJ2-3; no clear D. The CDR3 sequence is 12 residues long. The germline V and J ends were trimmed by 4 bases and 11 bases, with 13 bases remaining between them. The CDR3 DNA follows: TGTGCCAGCAGTTCCCAGCCAAGAGGGCAGTATTTT. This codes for CASSSQPRGQYF.

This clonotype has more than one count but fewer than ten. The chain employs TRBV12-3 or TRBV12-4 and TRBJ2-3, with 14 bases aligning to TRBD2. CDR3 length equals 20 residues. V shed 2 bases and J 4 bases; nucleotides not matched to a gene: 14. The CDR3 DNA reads TGTGCCAGCAGTTTAAGGTTACGAGGACTAGCGGGAGGTCTTGCAGATACGCAGTATTTT. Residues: CASSLRLRGLAGGLADTQYF.

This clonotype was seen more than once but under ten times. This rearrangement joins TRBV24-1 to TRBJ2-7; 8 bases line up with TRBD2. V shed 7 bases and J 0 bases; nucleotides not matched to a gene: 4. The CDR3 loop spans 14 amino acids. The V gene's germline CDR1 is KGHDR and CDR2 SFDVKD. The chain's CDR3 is CATREGTSSYEQYF. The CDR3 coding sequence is TGTGCCACCAGAGAAGGGACTAGCTCCTACGAGCAGTACTTC.

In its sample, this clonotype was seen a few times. This CDR3 reads CSVEDRVGAYEQYF. The CDR3 coding sequence is TGCAGCGTTGAAGACAGGGTAGGGGCCTACGAGCAGTACTTC. The J gene is TRBJ2-7, the V gene TRBV29-1; the D gene is possibly TRBD1 (5 bases). Germline V gene sequence: CDR1 SQVTM, CDR2 ANQGSEA. The germline V and J ends were trimmed by 0 bases and 2 bases, with 11 bases remaining between them. This CDR3 has 14 amino acids.

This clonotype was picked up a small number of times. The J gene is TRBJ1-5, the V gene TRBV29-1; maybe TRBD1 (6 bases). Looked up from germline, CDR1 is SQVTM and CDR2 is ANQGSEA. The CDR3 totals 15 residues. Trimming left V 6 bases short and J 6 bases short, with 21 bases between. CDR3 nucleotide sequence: TGCAGCGTCTCCGAAGGACGGCAGGGGAGTCAGCCCCAGCATTTT. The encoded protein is CSVSEGRQGSQPQHF.

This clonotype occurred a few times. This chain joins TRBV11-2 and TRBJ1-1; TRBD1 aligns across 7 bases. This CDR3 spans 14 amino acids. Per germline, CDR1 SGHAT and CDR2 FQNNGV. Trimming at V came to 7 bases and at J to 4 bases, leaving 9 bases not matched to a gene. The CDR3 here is CASTGGGLSTEAFF. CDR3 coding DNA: TGTGCCAGCACAGGGGGGGGCCTGAGCACTGAAGCTTTCTTT.

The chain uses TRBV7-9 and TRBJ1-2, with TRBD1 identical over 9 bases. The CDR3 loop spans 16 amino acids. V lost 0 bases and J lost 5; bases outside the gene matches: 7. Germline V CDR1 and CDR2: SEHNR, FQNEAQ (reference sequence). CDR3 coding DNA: TGTGCCAGCAGCTTAGCGACGCCGGGACAGGGTTATGGCTACACCTTC. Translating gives CASSLATPGQGYGYTF.

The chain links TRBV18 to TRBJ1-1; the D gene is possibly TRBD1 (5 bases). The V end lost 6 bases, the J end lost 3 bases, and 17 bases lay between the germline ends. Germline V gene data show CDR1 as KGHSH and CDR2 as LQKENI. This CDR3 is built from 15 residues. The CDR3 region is CASSPTAPFYTEAFF. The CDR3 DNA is TGTGCCAGCTCCCCGACAGCACCCTTCTACACTGAAGCTTTCTTT.

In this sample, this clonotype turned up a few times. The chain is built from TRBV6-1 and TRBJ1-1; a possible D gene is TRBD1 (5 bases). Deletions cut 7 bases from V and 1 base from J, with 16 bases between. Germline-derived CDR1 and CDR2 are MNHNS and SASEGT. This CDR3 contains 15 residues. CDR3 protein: CASTPLAGANTEAFF. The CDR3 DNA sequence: TGTGCCAGCACCCCATTGGCTGGGGCGAACACTGAAGCTTTCTTT.

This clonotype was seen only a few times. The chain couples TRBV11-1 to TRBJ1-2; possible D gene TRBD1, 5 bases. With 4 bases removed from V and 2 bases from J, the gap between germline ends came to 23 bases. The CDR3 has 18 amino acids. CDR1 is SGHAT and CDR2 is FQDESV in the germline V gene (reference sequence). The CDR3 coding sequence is TGTGCCAGCAGCTCTAGGGCCCCGCTGTCAGGGCACAACTATGGCTACACCTTC. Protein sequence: CASSSRAPLSGHNYGYTF.

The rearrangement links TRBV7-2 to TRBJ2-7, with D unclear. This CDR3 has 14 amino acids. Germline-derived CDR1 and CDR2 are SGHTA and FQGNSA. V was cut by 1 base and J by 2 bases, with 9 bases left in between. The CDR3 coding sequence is TGTGCCAGCAGCTTAGAGCTTACCCCCTACGAGCAGTACTTC. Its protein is CASSLELTPYEQYF.

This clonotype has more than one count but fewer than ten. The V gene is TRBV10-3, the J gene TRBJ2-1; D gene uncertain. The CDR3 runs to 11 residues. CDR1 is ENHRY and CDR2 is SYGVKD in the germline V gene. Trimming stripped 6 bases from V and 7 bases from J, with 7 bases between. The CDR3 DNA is TGTGCCATCAGAACCTTGAATGAGCAGTTCTTC. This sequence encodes CAIRTLNEQFF.

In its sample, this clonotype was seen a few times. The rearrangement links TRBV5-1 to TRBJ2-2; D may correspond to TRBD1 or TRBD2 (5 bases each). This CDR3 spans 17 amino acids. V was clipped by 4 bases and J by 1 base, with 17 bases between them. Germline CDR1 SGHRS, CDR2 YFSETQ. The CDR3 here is CASSQGPQSGNTGELFF. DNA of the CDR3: TGCGCCAGCAGCCAGGGACCACAATCAGGGAACACCGGGGAGCTGTTTTTT.

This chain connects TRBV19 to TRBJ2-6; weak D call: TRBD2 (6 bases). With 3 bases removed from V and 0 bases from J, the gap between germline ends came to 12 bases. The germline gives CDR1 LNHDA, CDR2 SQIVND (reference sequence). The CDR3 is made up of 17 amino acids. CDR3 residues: CASSMAGRTSGANVLTF. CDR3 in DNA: TGTGCCAGTAGTATGGCGGGGCGGACCTCTGGGGCCAACGTCCTGACTTTC.

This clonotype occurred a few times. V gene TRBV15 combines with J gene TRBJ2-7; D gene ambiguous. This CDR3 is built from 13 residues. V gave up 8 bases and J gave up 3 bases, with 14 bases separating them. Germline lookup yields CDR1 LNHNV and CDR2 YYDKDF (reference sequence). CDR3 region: CATRSPPGYEQYF. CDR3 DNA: TGTGCCACCCGTTCCCCCCCGGGCTACGAGCAGTACTTC.